This entry features one TCR beta chain sequence. Its target is not known. The V and J ends lost 2 bases and 6 bases respectively, with 14 bases between them. The CDR3 has 15 amino acids. Germline V lookup: CDR1 MNHEY, CDR2 SVGAGI. The data were obtained in a study of cytotoxic CD8 clonotypes in ibrutinib-treated CLL. Whole-study context: An average of 255,043 productive templates and tens of thousands of productive rearrangements was obtained per sample. Study-wide findings and caveats: An increase in clonality occurred at ibrutinib response, followed by a return toward baseline at progression. Public clonotypes, found uncommonly, either contracted or stayed stable on treatment.

Measured with immunoSEQ multiplex PCR; TCRdb has only the in-frame clones, and not every one. The repertoire holds 150,000 or so clones, roughly 88% seen once, with approximately 3% in the top ten. Source: PBMCs, taken at disease progression, from a patient treated with ibrutinib. The V gene is TRBV6-5, the J gene TRBJ2-1; possible D gene TRBD2, 5 bases. This TCR was sampled from a human donor with chronic lymphocytic leukemia. The CDR3 DNA is TGTGCCAGCAGTTACGAGGGTAACGTCGGCAATGAGCAGTTCTTC. This translates into CASSYEGNVGNEQFF.